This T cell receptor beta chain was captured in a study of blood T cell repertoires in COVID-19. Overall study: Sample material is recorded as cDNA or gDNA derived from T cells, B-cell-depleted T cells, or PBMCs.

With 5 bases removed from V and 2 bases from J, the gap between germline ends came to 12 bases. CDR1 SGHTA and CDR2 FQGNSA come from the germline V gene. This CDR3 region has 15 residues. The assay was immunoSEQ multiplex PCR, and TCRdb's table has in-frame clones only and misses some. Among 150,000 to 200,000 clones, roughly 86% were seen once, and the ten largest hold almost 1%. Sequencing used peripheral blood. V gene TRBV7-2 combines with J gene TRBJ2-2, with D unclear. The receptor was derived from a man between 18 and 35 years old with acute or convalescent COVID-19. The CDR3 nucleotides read TGTGCCAGCAGCCCATCTACCCTAAACACCGGGGAGCTGTTTTTT. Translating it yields CASSPSTLNTGELFF.